This T cell receptor beta chain was found in a study of CD8 T cells in Susac syndrome. Healthy donors served as the controls. They were matched for age and sex. Reverse transcription used roughly 0.45 to 1 ug RNA and random hexamers. The TCR beta CDR3 was amplified by immunoSEQ multiplex PCR across 54 Vbeta, 13 Jbeta. TCRdb re-called the immunoSEQ multiplex PCR reads through MiXCR, storing one row per CDR3 protein. The data hold 120,000 to 150,000 distinct CDR3 sequences, with around 94% observed a single time. V trimming: 6 bases; J trimming: 5 bases; junction bases outside the gene matches: 2. Per the germline V gene, CDR1 is LGHDT and CDR2 is YNNKEL (reference sequence). The CDR3 is 12 residues long.

The TCR originated in a human donor in good health. The chain uses TRBV3-1 and TRBJ2-3, with 7 bases that match TRBD2. The specimen sequenced was CD8+ T cells from PBMCs. The CDR3 region has the DNA TGTGCCAGCAGGGGACTACAAGATACGCAGTATTTT. Protein product: CASRGLQDTQYF.